This T cell receptor (beta chain) was sequenced in a study of CD8+ T cells in alopecia areata. The CDR3 consists of 19 residues. Germline assignment: CDR1 MNHNS and CDR2 SASEGT. The junction had 10 bases not matched to a gene; V was cut back by 3 bases and J by 0 bases. Treatment noted: oral pan-JAK inhibitor, 5-10 mg twice daily. This clone was observed a few times. Extracted RNA was reverse transcribed, and the resulting cDNA served as sequencing template. The method was immunoSEQ multiplex PCR; TCRdb's version includes in-frame clones alone and lacks a portion of them. The sample holds 150,000 to 200,000 clones, roughly three fifths seen once.

The chain carries TRBV6-1 and TRBJ2-3, with 12 positions matching TRBD2. The sample consisted of CD8+ T cells sorted from blood, taken at week 24, from a patient treated with tofacitinib. The TCR sequence derives from a human donor with alopecia areata. CDR3 sequence: CASSDLRLAGAPSTDTQYF. The CDR3 DNA sequence: TGTGCCAGCAGTGACCTCCGACTAGCGGGGGCGCCTAGCACAGATACGCAGTATTTT.